Below, 2 T cell receptor beta chains from the same sample are listed, as sequenced in a study of human T cells and chemical hapten exposure. Time point of the sample: pre-sensitization, week 0. Specified treatment: therapeutic diphenylcyclopropenone sensitization with weekly scalp DPC. A single record per CDR3 protein comes from TCRdb applying MiXCR to the RACE reads. The repertoire consists of about 77,000 distinct CDR3 sequences, with 11% to 15% occurring once and the leading ten covering roughly 4.9%. The material was whole blood, obtained in connection with sensitization to the hapten diphenylcyclopropenone (DPC). The receptors originated from a woman between 45 and 60 years old with alopecia areata. Some clones in this sample may be carry-over from other donors' samples.

V is TRBV18 and J is TRBJ1-4; no firm D call. V shed 0 bases and J shed 6 bases, with 2 bases lying between them. The CDR3 extends over 12 amino acids. Looked up from germline, CDR1 is KGHSH and CDR2 is LQKENI. Written as DNA, the CDR3 is TGTGCCAGCTCACCACCACATGAAAAACTGTTTTTT. Translated: CASSPPHEKLFF.

This clonotype appeared a few times. This sequence joins TRBV3-2 and TRBJ1-2; the D call TRBD1 from the table was never checked on the DNA. TRBV3-2 is labeled a pseudogene. This CDR3 region has 15 residues. CDR3 nucleotides: TGTGCCAGCAGCCCGCAAACGGACAGAAACTATGGCTACACCTTC. Translating it yields CASSPQTDRNYGYTF.